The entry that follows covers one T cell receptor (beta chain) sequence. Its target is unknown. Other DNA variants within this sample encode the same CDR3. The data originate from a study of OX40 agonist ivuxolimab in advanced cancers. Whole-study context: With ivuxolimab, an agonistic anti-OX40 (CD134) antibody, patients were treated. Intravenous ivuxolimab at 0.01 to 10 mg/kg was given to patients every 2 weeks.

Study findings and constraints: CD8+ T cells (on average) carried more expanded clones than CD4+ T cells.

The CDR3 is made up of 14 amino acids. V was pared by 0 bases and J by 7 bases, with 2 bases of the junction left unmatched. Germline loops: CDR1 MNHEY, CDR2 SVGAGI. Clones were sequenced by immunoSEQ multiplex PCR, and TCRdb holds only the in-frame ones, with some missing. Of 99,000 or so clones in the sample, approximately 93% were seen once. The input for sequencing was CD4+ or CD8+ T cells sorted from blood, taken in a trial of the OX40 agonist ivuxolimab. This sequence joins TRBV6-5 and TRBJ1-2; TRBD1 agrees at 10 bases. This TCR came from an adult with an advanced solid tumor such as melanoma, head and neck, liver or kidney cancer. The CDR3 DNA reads TGTGCCAGCAGTTACTCGAGGACAGGGGGTGGCTACACCTTC. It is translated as CASSYSRTGGGYTF.